Presented here are 7 T cell receptor beta chains from one specimen sequenced in a study of cytomegalovirus exposure and HLA in healthy donors. The PCR had 60 Vbeta and 13 Jbeta primers. Clones were read by immunoSEQ multiplex PCR, and TCRdb kept only the in-frame ones, dropping some. The table includes around 100,000 clones, about 79% detected once. Sequencing was carried out using PBMCs. The receptors shown here come from a woman younger than 35 in good health and CMV-seronegative.

The rearrangement joins TRBV10-3 to TRBJ2-3; D might be TRBD2 (5 bases). Trimming cost V 0 bases and J 3 bases, with 10 bases left between them. The germline V gene has CDR1 ENHRY and CDR2 SYGVKD. This CDR3 contains 15 residues. CDR3 in amino acids: CAISESPGGTDTQYF. As DNA, the CDR3 is TGTGCCATCAGTGAGTCGCCAGGAGGAACAGATACGCAGTATTTT.

This chain uses TRBV6-4 with TRBJ2-1, with D possibly matching TRBD2 (5 bases). CDR1 and CDR2 (germline): MRHNA, SNTAGT. V lost 0 bases to trimming and J lost 4 bases, with 10 bases between them. The CDR3 totals 15 residues. The CDR3 DNA sequence: TGTGCCAGCAGTGACTCGAATCGGGGTTACAATGAGCAGTTCTTC. Protein product: CASSDSNRGYNEQFF.

The chain links TRBV19 to TRBJ2-3, with TRBD1 identical over 8 bases. With V trimmed by 3 bases and J by 2 bases, 10 bases remained unmatched. CDR3 length: 17 residues. The germline V gene has CDR1 LNHDA and CDR2 SQIVND (reference sequence). Here the CDR3 reads CASSMRQTGAFTDTQYF. The CDR3 DNA reads as TGTGCCAGTAGTATGAGACAGACAGGGGCGTTCACAGATACGCAGTATTTT.

This clone showed up just once. This chain connects TRBV6-5 to TRBJ2-2; 7 bases fit TRBD1. Germline V lookup: CDR1 MNHEY, CDR2 SVGAGI. The CDR3 is made up of 14 amino acids. With V trimmed by 6 bases and J by 6 bases, 7 bases remained unmatched. DNA for the CDR3: TGTGCCAGCAGCCCGACAGGGTCGCCCGGGGAGCTGTTTTTT. The encoded protein is CASSPTGSPGELFF.

This clone was picked up one time. The chain recombines TRBV14 with TRBJ1-5; D not certain. Germline V gene lookup returns CDR1 SGHDN and CDR2 FVKESK. V was shortened by 3 bases and J by 3 bases, with 6 bases between the two germline ends. The CDR3 length is 13 residues. CDR3 protein: CASSQEINQPQHF. CDR3 coding DNA: TGTGCCAGCAGCCAGGAGATCAATCAGCCCCAGCATTTT.

The chain links TRBV6-1 to TRBJ1-2; weak D call: TRBD1 (5 bases). Per germline, CDR1 MNHNS and CDR2 SASEGT. V lost 4 bases, J lost 6 bases, and 12 bases lay in between. The CDR3 is made up of 13 amino acids. For the CDR3, the DNA is TGTGCCAGCAGTGCAGGCGGAGGGGATGGCTACACCTTC. Protein sequence: CASSAGGGDGYTF.

The V gene is TRBV16, the J gene TRBJ2-7; perhaps TRBD2 as D (6 bases). The CDR3 totals 14 residues. The V end was cut by 1 base, the J end by 2 bases, with 9 bases between. The germline V gene has CDR1 KGHSY and CDR2 FQNENV. The CDR3 region is CASSQYSGTYEQYF. The CDR3 nucleotides are TGTGCCAGCAGCCAATATAGCGGCACCTACGAGCAGTACTTC.